This is a list of T cell receptor beta chains from one sample in a study of cytomegalovirus exposure and HLA in healthy donors. Using immunoSEQ multiplex PCR, the repertoire was profiled, and TCRdb retains in-frame clones only, with some absent. The table has some 180,000 clones, just over 75% seen once. The sample was PBMCs. Receptor source: an older woman in good health and CMV-seropositive. Each CDR3 is given with its conserved first and last residue.

V gene	J gene	CDR3 protein
TRBV28	TRBJ1-4	CASSSKWTVQKGEKLFF
TRBV28	TRBJ1-2	CASSLPGFYGYTF
TRBV6-5	TRBJ2-7	CASSYSASGDYEQYF
TRBV27	TRBJ2-2	CASCPIGTVSTGELFF
TRBV18	TRBJ1-1	CASSPGGGSEGAFF
TRBV7-9	TRBJ2-7	CASSLDRGYEQYF
TRBV30	TRBJ1-1	CAWSGIMDRGNTEAFF
TRBV5-1	TRBJ1-4	CASSPSGGAGEKLFF
TRBV6-5	TRBJ2-3	CASSRDRDTDTQYF
TRBV7-3	TRBJ2-1	CASSPRLGPSNEQFF
TRBV5-4	TRBJ2-1	CASSSGAPSSYNEQFF
TRBV27	TRBJ2-7	CASSPGTSGSLGQYF
TRBV4-1	TRBJ2-3	CASSKPGTSGVDTQYF
TRBV5-6	TRBJ2-2	CASRSGFPNTGELFF
TRBV10-3	TRBJ1-4	CAISETAYNEKLFF
TRBV6-1	TRBJ1-3	CASSETQGGNTIYF